This T cell receptor beta chain was recovered during a study of T cell responses to AZD1222 COVID-19 vaccine. General study results and limits: The donor cohort was predominantly white British with a female majority, and clonal diversity may have been underestimated. CD4 TCRs associated with vaccination spanned spike, dominating at 160-218 and 743-854. Researchers took repertoire samples only after the peak T cell response had come. It was only a handful of AZD1222 recipients who were seropositive at baseline.

This clone has just one count. The antigen is not known. This table comes from immunoSEQ multiplex PCR, and its TCRdb copy is limited to in-frame clones, with some not included. This table holds 130,000 to 150,000 clones, roughly 92% found once. The germline gives CDR1 SGHTA, CDR2 FQGNSA. Trimming removed 2 bases from V and 4 bases from J, with 6 bases in between. The CDR3 consists of 13 residues. The V call is TRBV7-2, the J call TRBJ2-1; D is ambiguous. The sample here was peripheral blood, taken on day 0 of AZD1222 vaccination. The clonotype originates from an adult in good health. The CDR3 DNA reads TGTGCCAGCAGCTTACTGCGGTACAATGAGCAGTTCTTC. Translated: CASSLLRYNEQFF. Drawing the rest from reference TRBV7-2 and TRBJ2-1, the complete variable domain is GAGVSQSPSNKVTEKGKDVELRCDPISGHTALYWYRQSLGQGLEFLIYFQGNSAPDKSGLPSDRFSAERTGGSVSTLTIQRTQQEDSAVYLCASSLLRYNEQFFGPGTRLTVL.